A single sample is the source of the 14 T cell receptor beta chains below, sequenced in a study of control samples from healthy donors and cancer patients. Clones were sequenced by immunoSEQ multiplex PCR, and TCRdb holds only the in-frame ones, with some missing. The sample shows 100,000 to 150,000 clones, 92% of them seen only once. Sequenced sample: PBMCs. The receptors were sampled from a man aged 80 or over with head and neck cancer.

The rearrangement links TRBV19 to TRBJ1-4; 8 bases are a match to TRBD1. Germline loops: CDR1 LNHDA, CDR2 SQIVND (reference sequence). With V trimmed by 9 bases and J by 5 bases, 5 bases remained unmatched. The CDR3 consists of 13 residues. For the CDR3, the DNA is TGTGCCAGCCGCAGGGGGCTAAATGAAAAACTGTTTTTT. It translates to CASRRGLNEKLFF.

The chain joins TRBV5-4 to TRBJ1-2; 9 bases are a match to TRBD1. The V gene's germline CDR1 is SGHNT and CDR2 YYREEE (reference sequence). Trimming removed 4 bases from V and 7 bases from J; junction bases left unmatched: 8. CDR3 length equals 14 residues. CDR3 in amino acids: CASSLQGAPGGYTF. The CDR3 DNA sequence: TGTGCCAGCAGCCTACAGGGGGCGCCGGGTGGCTACACCTTC.

The chain carries TRBV5-4 and TRBJ2-1, with D hard to call. The CDR3 loop spans 15 amino acids. The V end lost 3 bases, the J end lost 0 bases, and 10 bases lay between the germline ends. Per germline, CDR1 SGHNT and CDR2 YYREEE (reference sequence). CDR3 region: CASSSSTTSYNEQFF. DNA of the CDR3: TGTGCCAGCAGCTCGTCCACAACCTCCTACAATGAGCAGTTCTTC.

V and J are TRBV19 and TRBJ1-5, with 11 nucleotides matching TRBD1. Germline lookup yields CDR1 LNHDA and CDR2 SQIVND (reference sequence). The CDR3 totals 15 residues. Trimming took 7 bases from V and 5 from J; bases not matched to a gene: 7. In nucleotides, the CDR3 is TGTGCCAGTAACGAACGGACAGGGGGCCATCAGCCCCAGCATTTT. Translating it yields CASNERTGGHQPQHF.

V usage is TRBV6-2 or TRBV6-3 and J usage is TRBJ1-5; possibly TRBD1 for D (5 bases). The CDR3 runs 15 residues. Germline V CDR1 and CDR2: MNHEY, SVGEGT. V lost 2 bases, J lost 5 bases, and 13 bases lay in between. The CDR3 reads CASSYRPGLDQPQHF. For the CDR3, the DNA is TGTGCCAGCAGTTACCGGCCAGGGCTGGATCAGCCCCAGCATTTT.

In regard to this clone: This CDR3 is also generated by other DNA sequences in the sample. V gene TRBV7-9 combines with J gene TRBJ1-2; D is undetermined. With 2 bases removed from V and 4 bases from J, the gap between germline ends came to 5 bases. The CDR3 is 12 residues long. The germline CDR1 and CDR2 sequences are SEHNR and FQNEAQ (reference sequence). The CDR3 region has the DNA TGTGCCAGCAGCTTAAAGGGCTATGGCTACACCTTC. It is translated as CASSLKGYGYTF.

This chain links TRBV11-2 with TRBJ2-7; D remains ambiguous. The CDR3 length is 12 residues. Deletions cut 4 bases from V and 4 bases from J, with 8 bases between. Germline V lookup: CDR1 SGHAT, CDR2 FQNNGV. The CDR3 protein is CASSWTQYEQYF. The CDR3 DNA follows: TGTGCCAGCAGCTGGACCCAATACGAGCAGTACTTC.

The chain uses TRBV7-9 and TRBJ2-7; D gene unclear. V lost 3 bases to trimming and J lost 1 base, with 16 bases between them. CDR3 size: 16 residues. CDR1 is SEHNR and CDR2 is FQNEAQ in the germline V gene (reference sequence). The CDR3 loop is CASSFPYSGSSYEQYF. The CDR3 DNA reads as TGTGCCAGCAGCTTCCCCTACTCCGGATCTTCCTACGAGCAGTACTTC. The whole variable domain, filled in from reference TRBV7-9 and TRBJ2-7, reads DTGVSQNPRHKITKRGQNVTFRCDPISEHNRLYWYRQTLGQGPEFLTYFQNEAQLEKSRLLSDRFSAERPKGSFSTLEIQRTEQGDSAMYLCASSFPYSGSSYEQYFGPGTRLTVT.

This chain joins TRBV5-1 and TRBJ2-3; D not resolved. The germline V gene has CDR1 SGHRS and CDR2 YFSETQ. Deletions cut 0 bases from V and 2 bases from J, with 7 bases between. CDR3 length: 14 residues. The CDR3 region is CASSLDNPTDTQYF. The CDR3, as DNA: TGCGCCAGCAGCTTGGATAACCCCACAGATACGCAGTATTTT.

The chain recombines TRBV5-1 with TRBJ1-2, with 9 bases that match TRBD1. J lost 5 bases, V lost 1 base, and 6 bases had no gene match. The CDR3 is made up of 15 amino acids. Germline CDR1 reads SGHRS; CDR2 reads YFSETQ. The CDR3 DNA is TGCGCCAGCAGCTTGAAACAGGGGGCAGGGTATGGCTACACCTTC. Its translation is CASSLKQGAGYGYTF.

The chain joins TRBV18 to TRBJ1-2; no definite D call. V lost 0 bases and J 4 bases, leaving 6 bases between the germline ends. There are 13 residues in the CDR3. The germline V gene encodes CDR1 KGHSH and CDR2 LQKENI. The CDR3 DNA sequence: TGTGCCAGCTCACCACCGGGAACCTATGGCTACACCTTC. As protein: CASSPPGTYGYTF.

V gene TRBV15 combines with J gene TRBJ2-1; no reliable D call. This CDR3 has 15 amino acids. The germline V gene encodes CDR1 LNHNV and CDR2 YYDKDF (reference sequence). V shed 0 bases and J shed 7 bases, with 13 bases lying between them. CDR3 region: CATSRDQGFVNEQFF. As DNA, the CDR3 is TGTGCCACCAGCAGAGATCAAGGGTTCGTGAATGAGCAGTTCTTC.

This CDR3 reads CASSHSGRRNTGELFF. DNA of the CDR3: TGTGCCAGCAGCCATAGCGGGAGAAGAAACACCGGGGAGCTGTTTTTT. The V gene is TRBV14, the J gene TRBJ2-2; 9 nucleotides align to TRBD2. Germline V lookup: CDR1 SGHDN, CDR2 FVKESK. The junction had 4 bases not matched to a gene; V was cut back by 3 bases and J by 2 bases. This CDR3 has 16 residues.

V and J are TRBV9 and TRBJ1-2; no definite D call. This CDR3 comprises 16 residues. Germline lookup yields CDR1 SGDLS and CDR2 YYNGEE. V lost 3 bases and J lost 2, with 17 bases in between. CDR3 region: CASSAMADVGNYGYTF. DNA for the CDR3: TGTGCCAGCAGCGCAATGGCCGACGTGGGAAACTATGGCTACACCTTC.